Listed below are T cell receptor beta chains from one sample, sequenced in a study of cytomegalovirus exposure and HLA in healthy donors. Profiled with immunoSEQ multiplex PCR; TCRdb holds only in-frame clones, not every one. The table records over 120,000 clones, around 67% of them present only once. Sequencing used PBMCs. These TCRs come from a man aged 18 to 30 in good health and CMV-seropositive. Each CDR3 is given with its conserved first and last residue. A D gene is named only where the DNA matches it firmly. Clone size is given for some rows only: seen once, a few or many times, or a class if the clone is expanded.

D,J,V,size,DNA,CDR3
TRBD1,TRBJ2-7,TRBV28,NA,TGTGCCAGCAGTTTAGGGCCAGGGGGCACCTACGAGCAGTACTTC,CASSLGPGGTYEQYF
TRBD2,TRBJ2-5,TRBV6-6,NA,TGTGCCAGCACCACGGGGATTAGCGGGAGTTCAGAGACCCAGTACTTC,CASTTGISGSSETQYF
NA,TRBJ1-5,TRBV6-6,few,TGTGCCAGCAGTTACTCGACGGGGTTACTCAATCAGCCCCAGCATTTT,CASSYSTGLLNQPQHF
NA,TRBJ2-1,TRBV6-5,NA,TGTGCCAGCAGTTACGATCCTAGCGCGATGGAGCAGTTCTTC,CASSYDPSAMEQFF
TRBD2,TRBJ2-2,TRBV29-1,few,TGCAGCGTTGAGCGGCGCGGGAGGGGCGCCGGGGAGCTGTTTTTT,CSVERRGRGAGELFF
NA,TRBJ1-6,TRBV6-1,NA,TGTGCCAGCAGTGAAGCGCTGGGACTAACTAATTCACCCCTCCACTTT,CASSEALGLTNSPLHF
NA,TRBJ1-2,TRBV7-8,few,TGTGCCAGCAGCTCGTTAGGACTAGGTTATGGCTACACCTTC,CASSSLGLGYGYTF
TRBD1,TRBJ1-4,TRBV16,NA,TGTGCCAGCAGTCGCACTCCGGGACAGGGGGATGAAAAACTGTTTTTT,CASSRTPGQGDEKLFF
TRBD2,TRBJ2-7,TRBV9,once,TGTGCCAGCAGCACCAGCGGGAGGGCCCCCTACGAGCAGTACTTC,CASSTSGRAPYEQYF
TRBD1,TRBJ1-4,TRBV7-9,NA,TGTGCCAGCAGCCAAGGGACAGGGAGTGAAAAACTGTTTTTT,CASSQGTGSEKLFF
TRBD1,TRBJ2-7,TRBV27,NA,TGTGCCAGCACTCGAGAGGGGACAGCCCGAAACTACGAGCAGTACTTC,CASTREGTARNYEQYF
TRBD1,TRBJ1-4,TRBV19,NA,TGTGCCAGTAGCCCCGGGACAGGAAAGGGCGAAAAACTGTTTTTT,CASSPGTGKGEKLFF
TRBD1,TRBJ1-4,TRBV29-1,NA,TGCAGCGCGGGACAGGGGTACGAAAAACTGTTTTTT,CSAGQGYEKLFF
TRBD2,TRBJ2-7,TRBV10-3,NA,TGTGCCATCAGCCCCGGACTAGCGGACGAGCAGTACTTC,CAISPGLADEQYF
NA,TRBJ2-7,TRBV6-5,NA,TGTGCCAGCAGACGGGACTACGAGCAGTACTTC,CASRRDYEQYF
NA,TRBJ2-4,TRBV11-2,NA,TGTGCCAGCAGCTCCTGGGGAGGTTCCGTCAAAAACATTCAGTACTTC,CASSSWGGSVKNIQYF
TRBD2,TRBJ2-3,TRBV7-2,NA,TGTGCCAGCAGCGCGGGACTAGCGGGAGCCTCAGATACGCAGTATTTT,CASSAGLAGASDTQYF
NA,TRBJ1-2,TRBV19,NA,TGTGCCAGTAGTATGAGATCCCTCTATGGCTACACCTTC,CASSMRSLYGYTF
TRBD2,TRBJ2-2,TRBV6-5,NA,TGTGCCAGCAGTTACCCGCGGCAGCGGGGCACCGGGGAGCTGTTTTTT,CASSYPRQRGTGELFF
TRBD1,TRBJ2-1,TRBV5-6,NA,TGTGCCAGCACTTCACTACCCCAGGGGGCGAAATACAATGAGCAGTTCTTC,CASTSLPQGAKYNEQFF
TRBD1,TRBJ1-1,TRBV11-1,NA,TGTGCCAGCAGCTTAGCGGGGACAGGACGTAATGCTTTCTTT,CASSLAGTGRNAFF
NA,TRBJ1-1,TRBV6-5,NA,TGTGCCAGCAGTTACTCGGCAGGGACTGAAGCTTTCTTT,CASSYSAGTEAFF
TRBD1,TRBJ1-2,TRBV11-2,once,TGTGCCAGCAGCTTAGATAGGACAGGCGATGGCTACACCTTC,CASSLDRTGDGYTF
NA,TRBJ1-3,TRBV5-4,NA,TGTGCCAGCAGCTTGAACTATGGACAGTGGGGCTCTGGAAACACCATATATTTT,CASSLNYGQWGSGNTIYF
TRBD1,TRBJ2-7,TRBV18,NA,TGTGCCAGCTCACCTCCAGGGGGATCTAATTCGGACGAGCAGTACTTC,CASSPPGGSNSDEQYF
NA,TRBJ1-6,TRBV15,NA,TGTGCCACCAGCAGAGATCAGGGTTGGCGTGACTCACCCCTCCACTTT,CATSRDQGWRDSPLHF
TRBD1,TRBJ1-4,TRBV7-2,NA,TGTGCCAGCAGCTTAAGGACAGGGGGCTATCGGTATGAAAAACTGTTTTTT,CASSLRTGGYRYEKLFF
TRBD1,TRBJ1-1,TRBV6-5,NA,TGTGCCAGCAGGAGACAGGGGAGGCCCGCTGAAGCTTTCTTT,CASRRQGRPAEAFF
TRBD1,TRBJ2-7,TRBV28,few,TGTGCCAGCAGCGGGACAGGGGGTTACGAGCAGTACTTC,CASSGTGGYEQYF
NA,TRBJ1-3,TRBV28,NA,TGTGCCAGCAGACCTCCAGGGTTCGGTTCCGGAAACACCATATATTTT,CASRPPGFGSGNTIYF
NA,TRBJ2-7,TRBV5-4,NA,TGTGCCAGCAGCTTGGGGGGGCCCCGCCTCTCCTACGAGCAGTACTTC,CASSLGGPRLSYEQYF
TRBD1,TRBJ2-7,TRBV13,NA,TGTGCCAGCAGCTCCAGGACAGGGCTTTTGGACGAGCAGTACTTC,CASSSRTGLLDEQYF
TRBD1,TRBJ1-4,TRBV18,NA,TGTGCCAGCTCACTGGGGGACAGTGAAAAACTGTTTTTT,CASSLGDSEKLFF
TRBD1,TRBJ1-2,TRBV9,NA,TGTGCCAGCAGCGTAGTCGGAGGGACAGGGGGCGACGGCTACACCTTC,CASSVVGGTGGDGYTF
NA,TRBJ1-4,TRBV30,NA,TGTGCCTGGAGGGGTACAGGTGAAAAACTGTTTTTT,CAWRGTGEKLFF
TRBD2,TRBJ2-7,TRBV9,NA,TGTGCCAGCAGCGTAGACGCCGGGGTAGCGGGGAGCTACGAGCAGTACTTC,CASSVDAGVAGSYEQYF
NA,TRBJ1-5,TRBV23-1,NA,TGCGCCAGCAGTCAAGCGATAACAGGACATCAGCCCCAGCATTTT,CASSQAITGHQPQHF
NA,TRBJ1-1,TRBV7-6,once,TGTGCCAGCGGGGCGGGGATGAACACTGAAGCTTTCTTT,CASGAGMNTEAFF
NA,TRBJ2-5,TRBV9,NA,TGTGCCAGCAGCGTAGAGCTGGGAGTGGAGACCCAGTACTTC,CASSVELGVETQYF
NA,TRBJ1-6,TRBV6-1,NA,TGTGCCAGCAGTGAGAGCAATTCACCCCTCCACTTT,CASSESNSPLHF
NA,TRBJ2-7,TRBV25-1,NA,TGTGCCAGCAGTGTCAACTCCTACGAGCAGTACTTC,CASSVNSYEQYF
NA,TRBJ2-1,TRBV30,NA,TGTGCCTGGAGTGATGAAACTTTCTACAATGAGCAGTTCTTC,CAWSDETFYNEQFF
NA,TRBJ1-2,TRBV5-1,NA,TGCGCCAGCGTGGACAGTAACTATGGCTACACCTTC,CASVDSNYGYTF
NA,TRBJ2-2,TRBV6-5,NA,TGTGCCAGCAGTTTAACAGGGAGGAACACCGGGGAGCTGTTTTTT,CASSLTGRNTGELFF
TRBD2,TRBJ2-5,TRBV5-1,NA,TGCGCCAGCAGCGGAGGACTAGCGGGGGGAGATACAGAGACCCAGTACTTC,CASSGGLAGGDTETQYF
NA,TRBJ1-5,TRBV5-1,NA,TGCGCCAGCAGCGAGGGCCCCTCGATGGGTCAGCCCCAGCATTTT,CASSEGPSMGQPQHF
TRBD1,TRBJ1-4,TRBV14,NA,TGTGCCAGCAGCCAAAACAGGGGTGGTGAAAAACTGTTTTTT,CASSQNRGGEKLFF
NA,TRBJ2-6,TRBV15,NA,TGTGCCACCAGCAGTGGAGGGACAGTCGTCTCTGGGGCCAACGTCCTGACTTTC,CATSSGGTVVSGANVLTF
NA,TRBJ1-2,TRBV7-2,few,TGTGCCAGCAGCTTAGAGGCGGGGCAACTCCGACCTAACTATGGCTACACCTTC,CASSLEAGQLRPNYGYTF
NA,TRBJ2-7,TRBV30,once,TGTGCCTGGAGGGGGGCCGCCGGAGAGCAGTACTTC,CAWRGAAGEQYF
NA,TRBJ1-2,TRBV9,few,TGTGCCAGCAGCGTAGACGGGGTGAACTATGGCTACACCTTC,CASSVDGVNYGYTF
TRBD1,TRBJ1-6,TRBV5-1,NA,TGCGCCAGCAGCTCGGGACAGGATGGGTCACCCCTCCACTTT,CASSSGQDGSPLHF